Each of the 17 T cell receptor beta chains below was sequenced from the same sample in a study of beta chain features in type 1 diabetes. The whole isolated RNA underwent reverse transcription, so sequencing captured expressed TCRB transcripts. This table comes from immunoSEQ multiplex PCR, and its TCRdb copy is limited to in-frame clones, with some not included. The sample shows a few hundred thousand clones, around 10% of them seen only once. The sample was naive CD4+ T cells from blood. The source is a woman aged 25 to 45 in good health.

This clone was picked up a small number of times. The genes are TRBV7-9 and TRBJ2-7, with D possibly TRBD2 on 6 matching bases. Trimming cost V 4 bases and J 2 bases, with 18 bases left between them. CDR3 length equals 16 residues. Germline-derived CDR1 and CDR2 are SEHNR and FQNEAQ (reference sequence). The CDR3: CASSSPTGDAAYEQYF. The CDR3, as DNA: TGTGCCAGCAGCTCACCCACGGGGGACGCAGCCTACGAGCAGTACTTC.

The genes are TRBV9 and TRBJ2-2, with D possibly TRBD2 on 6 matching bases. Trimming cost V 5 bases and J 6 bases, with 23 bases left between them. Germline values: CDR1 SGDLS, CDR2 YYNGEE. CDR3 length: 17 amino acids. CDR3: CASSDPGLPTPSGELFF. The CDR3 DNA reads TGTGCCAGCAGTGACCCGGGACTCCCAACCCCCTCCGGGGAGCTGTTTTTT.

This chain links TRBV2 with TRBJ2-3, with 9 bases identical to TRBD2. The CDR3 length is 16 residues. The V and J ends lost 2 bases and 1 base, in that order; junction bases with no gene match: 4. In germline, CDR1 is SNHLY, CDR2 FYNNEI. The CDR3, as DNA: TGTGCCAGCAGTGAACTGGCGGGAGGGGGCACAGATACGCAGTATTTT. This codes for CASSELAGGGTDTQYF. The full variable domain, its missing parts supplied by reference TRBV2 and TRBJ2-3, is EPEVTQTPSHQVTQMGQEVILRCVPISNHLYFYWYRQILGQKVEFLVSFYNNEISEKSEIFDDQFSVERPDGSNFTLKIRSTKLEDSAMYFCASSELAGGGTDTQYFGPGTRLTVL.

This chain joins TRBV29-1 and TRBJ1-1, with 10 bases lining up with TRBD1. Per germline, CDR1 SQVTM and CDR2 ANQGSEA. V was clipped by 5 bases and J by 6 bases; unmatched bases: 6. The length of the CDR3 is 13 residues. CDR3 DNA sequence: TGCAGCGTTCCGGGACAGGGGATGGCTGAAGCTTTCTTT. It encodes CSVPGQGMAEAFF.

The chain uses TRBV7-2 and TRBJ2-7; D might be TRBD2 (6 bases). Between the trimmed V and J ends, which lost 5 bases and 2 bases, there was a span of 13 bases. This CDR3 has 14 amino acids. From germline, CDR1 is SGHTA and CDR2 FQGNSA. This chain's CDR3 is CASSPPGEPYEQYF. The CDR3 bases are TGTGCCAGCAGCCCCCCGGGGGAGCCCTACGAGCAGTACTTC.

This clone was picked up a small number of times. The chain carries TRBV7-6 and TRBJ2-3; unclear D gene. V was pared by 7 bases and J by 5 bases, with 16 bases between. Germline CDR1 and CDR2: SGHVS and FNYEAQ. CDR3 length equals 14 residues. CDR3 nucleotides: TGTGCCAGCACCCTAGGAAGCCTTGGAGATACGCAGTATTTT. It specifies CASTLGSLGDTQYF.

Only a few counts were recorded for this clone. The chain couples TRBV5-6 to TRBJ2-3; D is possibly TRBD2 (6 bases). V lost 3 bases to trimming and J lost 4 bases, with 9 bases between them. CDR1 and CDR2 from the germline V gene are SGHDT and YYEEEE. The CDR3 sequence is 13 residues long. The CDR3 here is CASSSWGADTQYF. The CDR3 DNA follows: TGTGCCAGCAGCTCCTGGGGGGCAGATACGCAGTATTTT. The full variable domain, its missing parts supplied by reference TRBV5-6 and TRBJ2-3, is DAGVTQSPTHLIKTRGQQVTLRCSPKSGHDTVSWYQQALGQGPQFIFQYYEEEERQRGNFPDRFSGHQFPNYSSELNVNALLLGDSALYLCASSSWGADTQYFGPGTRLTVL.

The rearrangement links TRBV7-9 to TRBJ1-2; possibly TRBD1 for D (5 bases). Germline values: CDR1 SEHNR, CDR2 FQNEAQ (reference sequence). V lost 1 base and J 8 bases, leaving 11 bases between the germline ends. CDR3 length: 13 amino acids. Here the CDR3 DNA reads TGTGCCAGCAGCTTAGAGGAGGGGACGGGCTACACCTTC. Its translation: CASSLEEGTGYTF.

This sequence joins TRBV28 and TRBJ1-3; perhaps TRBD1 as D (5 bases). Germline values: CDR1 MDHEN, CDR2 SYDVKM. V dropped 4 bases and J dropped 8 bases, with 9 bases sitting between them. This CDR3 has 12 amino acids. The CDR3 spells CASSSRDHTIYF. The CDR3 DNA reads TGTGCCAGCAGTTCCAGGGATCACACCATATATTTT.

The chain uses TRBV19 and TRBJ2-7; no clear D gene. V lost 1 base to trimming and J lost 4 bases, with 14 bases between them. This CDR3 is 15 amino acids long. Germline V gene lookup returns CDR1 LNHDA and CDR2 SQIVND (reference sequence). CDR3 nucleotide sequence: TGTGCCAGTAGTATAGTTGCGGATGCACCTTACGAGCAGTACTTC. Encoded protein: CASSIVADAPYEQYF.

A few counts support this clone. The chain couples TRBV5-1 to TRBJ2-7; 7 bases map to TRBD2. From germline, CDR1 is SGHRS and CDR2 YFSETQ. Trimming took 3 bases from V and 1 from J; bases not matched to a gene: 1. The CDR3 spans 13 residues. CDR3 region: CASSWEGSYEQYF. In DNA form, the CDR3 reads TGCGCCAGCAGCTGGGAGGGTTCCTACGAGCAGTACTTC.

This sequence joins TRBV4-2 and TRBJ2-1; possibly TRBD1 for D (8 bases). CDR3 length: 19 amino acids. Trimming took off 3 bases at V and 0 bases at J, with 21 bases between the two ends. Germline V gene sequence: CDR1 LGHNA, CDR2 YNFKEQ. The CDR3 reads CASSQTGVRGGSSYNEQFF. For the CDR3, the DNA is TGTGCCAGCAGCCAGACAGGGGTGAGGGGCGGGAGCTCCTACAATGAGCAGTTCTTC.

This clone was found a few times. This chain links TRBV28 with TRBJ1-2; D call uncertain. V dropped 1 base and J dropped 4 bases, with 19 bases sitting between them. The germline CDR1 and CDR2 sequences are MDHEN and SYDVKM. The CDR3 is 17 amino acids. CDR3 nucleotides: TGTGCCAGCAGTTTATATTCCCCCCCGGGGAGCACCTATGGCTACACCTTC. It yields the protein CASSLYSPPGSTYGYTF.

This sequence joins TRBV6-1 and TRBJ2-3; 8 bases map to TRBD1. Trimming at V came to 4 bases and at J to 0 bases, leaving 3 bases not matched to a gene. The CDR3 contains 15 residues. From germline, CDR1 is MNHNS and CDR2 SASEGT. The CDR3 is CASSADRGSTDTQYF. In DNA form, the CDR3 reads TGTGCCAGCAGTGCCGACAGGGGAAGCACAGATACGCAGTATTTT.

The chain recombines TRBV6-5 with TRBJ2-2; weak D call: TRBD2 (5 bases). Between the trimmed V and J ends, which lost 8 bases and 4 bases, there was a span of 11 bases. The CDR3 has 13 amino acids. The germline CDR1 and CDR2 sequences are MNHEY and SVGAGI. The DNA for the CDR3 is TGTGCCAGCGCGTTAGAGGGCACCGGGGAGCTGTTTTTT. It is translated as CASALEGTGELFF.

The gene calls are TRBV6-1 and TRBJ2-7; 8 nucleotides line up with TRBD2. CDR1 and CDR2 (germline): MNHNS, SASEGT. CDR3 length: 14 residues. V trimming: 6 bases; J trimming: 7 bases; junction bases outside the gene matches: 11. CDR3 coding DNA: TGTGCCAGCAGGTCGGGAGGGACTTTTGGGGAGCAGTACTTC. This encodes CASRSGGTFGEQYF.

The rearrangement joins TRBV28 to TRBJ2-1; 9 nucleotides match TRBD1. Germline V gives CDR1 MDHEN, CDR2 SYDVKM. Unmatched junction bases numbered 12, after V lost 4 bases and J lost 14 bases. The CDR3 runs to 14 residues. The CDR3 protein is CASSYGGTGTGKFF. The CDR3 coding sequence is TGTGCCAGCAGTTATGGGGGGACCGGGACAGGGAAGTTCTTC.